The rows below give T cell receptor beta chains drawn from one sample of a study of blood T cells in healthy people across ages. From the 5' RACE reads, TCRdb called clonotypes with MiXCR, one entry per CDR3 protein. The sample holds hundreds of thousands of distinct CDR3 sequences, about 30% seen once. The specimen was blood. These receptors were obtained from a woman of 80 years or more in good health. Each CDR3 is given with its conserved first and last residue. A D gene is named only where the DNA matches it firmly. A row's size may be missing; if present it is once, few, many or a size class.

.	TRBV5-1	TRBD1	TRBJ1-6	CASSLGDRVSPLHF	TGCGCCAGCAGCTTGGGGGACAGGGTTTCACCCCTCCACTTT
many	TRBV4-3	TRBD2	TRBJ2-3	CASSQDVGGATYTQYF	TGCGCCAGCAGCCAAGATGTCGGGGGGGCGACCTATACGCAGTATTTT
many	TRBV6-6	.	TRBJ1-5	CASSYDTPGRQPQHF	TGTGCCAGCAGTTACGATACTCCAGGGCGTCAGCCCCAGCATTTT
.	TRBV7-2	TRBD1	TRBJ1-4	CASSPRTGGLNEKLFF	TGTGCCAGCAGCCCCCGGACAGGGGGCCTGAATGAAAAACTGTTTTTT
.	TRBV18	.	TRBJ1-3	CASSPTRGNTIYF	TGTGCCAGCTCGCCCACCAGAGGAAACACCATATATTTT
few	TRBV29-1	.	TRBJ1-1	CSATQGRVTEAFF	TGCAGCGCAACACAGGGCAGAGTCACTGAAGCTTTCTTT
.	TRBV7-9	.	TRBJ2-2	CASSLTRTPKAGELFF	TGTGCCAGCAGCTTAACGCGGACCCCGAAAGCCGGGGAGCTGTTTTTT
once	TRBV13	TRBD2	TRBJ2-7	CASSTSGGNEQYF	TGTGCCAGCAGCACGTCGGGGGGAAACGAGCAGTACTTC
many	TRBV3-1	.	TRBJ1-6	CASSRQDNSPLHF	TGTGCCAGCAGCCGACAGGATAATTCACCCCTCCACTTT
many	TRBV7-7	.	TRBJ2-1	CASSSQAQGEQFF	TGTGCTAGCAGCTCCCAGGCCCAGGGTGAGCAGTTCTTC
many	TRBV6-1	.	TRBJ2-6	CASSEHKGSGANVLTF	TGTGCCAGCAGTGAACACAAGGGGTCGGGGGCCAACGTCCTGACTTTC
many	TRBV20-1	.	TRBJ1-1	CSARPARGRALNTEAFF	TGCAGTGCTAGACCCGCCAGGGGCCGGGCTTTGAACACTGAAGCTTTCTTT
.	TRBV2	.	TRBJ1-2	CASRQDIDYGYTF	TGTGCCAGCAGACAGGACATAGACTATGGCTACACCTTC
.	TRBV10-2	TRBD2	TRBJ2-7	CASSEYKSGTEQYF	TGCGCCAGCAGTGAATACAAGAGCGGGACGGAGCAGTACTTC